A selection of T cell receptor beta chains follows, all from one sample in a study of shared clonotypes between healthy human individuals. Profiled with immunoSEQ multiplex PCR; TCRdb holds only in-frame clones, not every one. The sample records about 2.4 million clones, approximately 93% being singletons. Sequenced input: naive CD4+ T cells from PBMCs. The receptor source for this set is a man younger than 35 in good health. Some clones in this sample may be carry-over from other donors' samples. CDR3s include the opening cysteine and the closing phenylalanine or tryptophan. For some rows the clone size is stated as once, few or many, or as a class when expanded; others skip it.

v_call	cdr3_length	j_call	clone_size	cdr3_aa
TRBV11-2	17	TRBJ1-2	once	CASSPHLAAGLGEGYTF
TRBV5-6	15	TRBJ2-7	-	CASSATGTSDYEQYF
TRBV2	15	TRBJ1-5	-	CASRGPSGSNQPQHF
TRBV19	11	TRBJ1-1	once	CASSRGARAFF
TRBV7-2	12	TRBJ2-7	-	CASRKDWGEQYF
TRBV5-1	16	TRBJ2-1	once	CASSLGGQGSYNEQFF
TRBV5-1	14	TRBJ1-5	once	CASSLPGDNQPQHF
TRBV19	10	TRBJ2-3	-	CASGDDTQYF
TRBV7-3	17	TRBJ1-4	once	CASSLRTEGATNEKLFF
TRBV5-1	13	TRBJ2-7	once	CASSPHDRGEQYF
TRBV7-2	11	TRBJ1-1	-	CASSYPQEAFF
TRBV5-1	15	TRBJ1-1	-	CASSLSGIFTTEAFF
TRBV28	12	TRBJ1-2	-	CASSLLGEGYTF